What follows is one T cell receptor beta chain and its context. The sample is drawn from a study of blood T cell repertoires in COVID-19. Germline V CDR1 and CDR2: SGHRS, YFSETQ. The CDR3 runs to 15 residues. The V gene end was trimmed by 4 bases and the J gene end by 2 bases; junction bases not matched to a gene: 8. Using immunoSEQ multiplex PCR, the repertoire was profiled, and TCRdb retains in-frame clones only, with some absent. The sample includes a few hundred thousand clones, approximately 92% of them seen just once. The receptor was isolated from a man in his thirties or forties who had recovered from COVID-19. The chain employs TRBV5-1 and TRBJ1-1, with 7 bases aligning to TRBD1. The sequencing sample was made of PBMCs or T cells enriched from blood (not recorded which). The CDR3 sequence: CASSHRTGFNTEAFF. CDR3 DNA: TGCGCCAGCAGCCATCGGACAGGTTTTAACACTGAAGCTTTCTTT.